The 21 T cell receptor beta chains below come from one sample, sequenced in a study. MiXCR, applied by TCRdb to the 5' RACE reads, yields one record per CDR3 protein. The repertoire has around 8,000 distinct CDR3 sequences, about 40% of them found once; the top ten carry roughly 6.6%. The sample taken for sequencing was tumor-infiltrating memory CD4+ T cells sorted from the breast tumor. Noted subset: memory CD4+ T cells, CD4+CD45RO+CD25-. Receptor source: a female donor with breast cancer.

This clonotype was seen ten or more times. This chain connects TRBV11-2 to TRBJ1-5; unclear D gene. CDR1 is SGHAT and CDR2 is FQNNGV in the germline V gene. Trimming stripped 1 base from V and 2 bases from J, with 6 bases between. The CDR3 is 14 amino acids. The CDR3 coding sequence is TGTGCCAGCAGCTTAGGAGGAGGCAATCAGCCCCAGCATTTT. Encoded protein: CASSLGGGNQPQHF.

The CDR3 DNA reads as TGTGCCAGCAGCTCCGTCGGTGAGCAGTTCTTC. Translation gives CASSSVGEQFF. This sequence joins TRBV7-9 and TRBJ2-1; D gene uncertain. The ends were cut back, 4 bases at V and 9 bases at J, with 7 bases in the middle. CDR3 length equals 11 residues. Germline values: CDR1 SEHNR, CDR2 FQNEAQ (reference sequence).

This clonotype was observed at least ten times. This sequence joins TRBV20-1 and TRBJ1-2; D remains ambiguous. The CDR3 totals 13 residues. Germline V lookup: CDR1 DFQATT, CDR2 SNEGSKA (reference sequence). V shed 0 bases and J shed 4 bases, with 9 bases lying between them. The CDR3 nucleotides are TGCAGTGCTAGAGAGTCTCGTAGCTATGGCTACACCTTC. Its protein is CSARESRSYGYTF.

In this sample, this clonotype is medium-sized. The chain employs TRBV6-5 and TRBJ1-1; 7 nucleotides line up with TRBD1. V trimming: 6 bases; J trimming: 0 bases; junction bases outside the gene matches: 10. The V gene's germline CDR1 is MNHEY and CDR2 SVGAGI. The CDR3 spans 16 residues. The CDR3 spells CASRANDREMNTEAFF. The CDR3 DNA sequence: TGTGCCAGCAGGGCGAACGACAGGGAGATGAACACTGAAGCTTTCTTT.

A few counts support this clonotype. The chain links TRBV18 to TRBJ1-6, with TRBD1 matching over 7 bases. The germline gives CDR1 KGHSH, CDR2 LQKENI. The ends lost 6 bases at V and 8 bases at J; junction bases unmatched: 10. The CDR3 sequence is 15 residues long. The CDR3 DNA follows: TGTGCCAGCTCCCCAAGCGACAGGGCTGATTCACCCCTCCACTTT. Its protein product is CASSPSDRADSPLHF.

The gene calls are TRBV6-1 and TRBJ2-1; 7 nucleotides line up with TRBD2. The V segment lost 3 bases and the J segment 5 bases; nucleotides outside the gene matches: 7. The germline gives CDR1 MNHNS, CDR2 SASEGT. This CDR3 has 15 residues. The CDR3 coding sequence is TGTGCCAGCAGTGATTTCAGCGGGGTCAACAATGAGCAGTTCTTC. Amino acids: CASSDFSGVNNEQFF.

This clonotype was seen at least ten times. This sequence joins TRBV29-1 and TRBJ2-2; TRBD2 is a possible D gene (6 bases). Germline V gene data show CDR1 as SQVTM and CDR2 as ANQGSEA. Trimming left V 7 bases short and J 0 bases short, with 12 bases between. There are 14 residues in the CDR3. In nucleotides, the CDR3 is TGCAGCGCCCGTCGGGGGACGAACACCGGGGAGCTGTTTTTT. Translation: CSARRGTNTGELFF.

In this sample, this clonotype turned up many times. The chain joins TRBV20-1 to TRBJ2-7, with 7 bases aligning to TRBD2. V gave up 5 bases and J gave up 7 bases; unmatched junction bases: 14. Germline V gene sequence: CDR1 DFQATT, CDR2 SNEGSKA (reference sequence). The CDR3 has 14 residues. CDR3 coding DNA: TGCAGTGCTCCCCGCCCTAGCGGCGTAGAAGAGCAGTACTTC. Translation: CSAPRPSGVEEQYF.

This clonotype has a count of ten or more. This chain uses TRBV4-1 with TRBJ1-1; a weak D match, TRBD1 (5 bases). Germline CDR1 MGHRA, CDR2 YSYEKL. This CDR3 is built from 15 residues. Trimming removed 0 bases from V and 1 base from J, with 9 bases in between. The CDR3 here is CASSQDLGGNTEAFF. The CDR3 nucleotides are TGCGCCAGCAGCCAAGATCTGGGGGGGAACACTGAAGCTTTCTTT.

This clonotype was counted ten times or more. V usage is TRBV2 and J usage is TRBJ2-1; TRBD2 matches at 8 bases. V gave up 4 bases and J gave up 1 base; unmatched junction bases: 3. Germline-derived CDR1 and CDR2 are SNHLY and FYNNEI. CDR3 length equals 15 residues. The CDR3 DNA is TGTGCCAGCAGTGGGACTAGCCGATCCTACAATGAGCAGTTCTTC. Residues: CASSGTSRSYNEQFF.

This clonotype is categorized as medium-sized. The rearrangement links TRBV24-1 to TRBJ2-3, with D tentatively TRBD2 (8 bases). The CDR3 runs to 15 residues. V was cut by 1 base and J by 6 bases, with 13 bases left in between. From germline, CDR1 is KGHDR and CDR2 SFDVKD. The CDR3 region is CATSDFSGTADTQYF. The DNA of the CDR3 is TGTGCCACCAGTGATTTTAGCGGGACAGCGGATACGCAGTATTTT.

This clonotype was counted many times. V usage is TRBV5-5 and J usage is TRBJ1-2; maybe TRBD1 (5 bases). With 4 bases removed from V and 4 bases from J, the gap between germline ends came to 17 bases. Germline V gene data show CDR1 as SGHKS and CDR2 as YYEKEE (reference sequence). The CDR3 loop spans 15 amino acids. For the CDR3, the DNA is TGTGCCAGCAGCGGGGACCCACGGGCCCCCTATGGCTACACCTTC. Encoded protein: CASSGDPRAPYGYTF.

Note on this clonotype: Without the conserved terminal phenylalanine or tryptophan, this CDR3 likely stems from a read error. V gene TRBV12-3 or TRBV12-4 combines with J gene TRBJ1-1; the D gene is possibly TRBD1 (5 bases). The CDR3 covers 15 residues. CDR3 in DNA: TGTGCCAGCAGTTTGTGGGGGGGTATGAACACCGAAGCTTTCCTT. Its protein product is CASSLWGGMNTEAFL.

This clonotype appeared a few times. The chain is built from TRBV11-2 and TRBJ2-2; TRBD1 matches 7 bases. This CDR3 is built from 17 residues. CDR1 is SGHAT, CDR2 FQNNGV, per germline. The ends lost 5 bases at V and 7 bases at J; junction bases unmatched: 16. For the CDR3, the DNA is TGTGCCAGCAGCGGACTGCTGAGGATACAGGGGAGCGGGGAGCTGTTTTTT. Amino acids: CASSGLLRIQGSGELFF.

As regards this clonotype: A read error may produce the germline difference seen at one junction end. V usage is TRBV6-1 and J usage is TRBJ1-1, with D possibly TRBD1 on 5 matching bases. CDR1 is MNHNS, CDR2 SASEGT, per germline. The CDR3 contains 13 residues. The CDR3 region is CASSEHQDTEALF. CDR3 sequence (DNA): TGTGCCAGCAGCGAACATCAGGACACTGAAGCTCTCTTT.

By frequency in the sample, this clonotype is medium-sized. The chain links TRBV20-1 to TRBJ1-5; D remains ambiguous. Germline assignment: CDR1 DFQATT and CDR2 SNEGSKA (reference sequence). The CDR3 contains 12 residues. Trimming cost V 3 bases and J 9 bases, with 12 bases left between them. Here the CDR3 reads CSASPPGRPQHF. In nucleotides, the CDR3 is TGCAGTGCTAGTCCACCGGGGAGGCCCCAGCATTTT.

This rearrangement joins TRBV25-1 to TRBJ2-3; 11 bases line up with TRBD2. V was pared by 4 bases and J by 5 bases, with 14 bases of the junction left unmatched. This CDR3 is 18 amino acids long. Germline-derived CDR1 and CDR2 are MGHDK and SYGVNS. CDR3 region: CASSVQHLAGGRQDTQYF. In DNA form, the CDR3 reads TGTGCCAGCAGTGTTCAACATCTAGCGGGAGGCCGCCAAGATACGCAGTATTTT. Together with reference TRBV25-1 and TRBJ2-3, the CDR3 gives the full variable domain: EADIYQTPRYLVIGTGKKITLECSQTMGHDKMYWYQQDPGMELHLIHYSYGVNSTEKGDLSSESTVSRIRTEHFPLTLESARPSHTSQYLCASSVQHLAGGRQDTQYFGPGTRLTVL.

The chain couples TRBV11-2 to TRBJ2-2, with TRBD2 identical over 13 bases. CDR3 length: 16 amino acids. V was pared by 8 bases and J by 1 base, with 4 bases of the junction left unmatched. Germline V gives CDR1 SGHAT, CDR2 FQNNGV. Written as DNA, the CDR3 is TGTGCCAGCGGTAGACTAGCGGGAGGGAACACCGGGGAGCTGTTTTTT. Translated: CASGRLAGGNTGELFF.

This chain uses TRBV5-1 with TRBJ2-5, with 10 bases aligning to TRBD2. Germline assignment: CDR1 SGHRS and CDR2 YFSETQ. V gave up 0 bases and J gave up 2 bases; unmatched junction bases: 7. CDR3 length: 17 residues. CDR3 protein: CASSLEARTSGQETQYF. The CDR3 region has the DNA TGCGCCAGCAGCTTGGAAGCCCGGACTAGCGGACAAGAGACCCAGTACTTC. The complete variable domain, with remaining parts taken from reference TRBV5-1 and TRBJ2-5, reads KAGVTQTPRYLIKTRGQQVTLSCSPISGHRSVSWYQQTPGQGLQFLFEYFSETQRNKGNFPGRFSGRQFSNSRSEMNVSTLELGDSALYLCASSLEARTSGQETQYFGPGTRLLVL.

This clonotype was recorded once. A much larger clonotype is one base distant, so this may be a read error. The chain recombines TRBV7-2 with TRBJ2-1; TRBD1 matches at 8 bases. This CDR3 spans 13 amino acids. The V segment lost 6 bases and the J segment 3 bases; nucleotides outside the gene matches: 1. CDR1 and CDR2 (germline): SGHTA, FQGNSA. This chain's CDR3 is CASRGQGYNEQFF. CDR3 bases: TGTGCCAGCAGAGGACAGGGCTACAATGAGCAGTTCTTC.

Turning to this clonotype: A read error may account for a junction end that differs from germline. The chain joins TRBV7-9 to TRBJ2-1; TRBD2 agrees at 7 bases. Germline V gene lookup returns CDR1 SEHNR and CDR2 FQNEAQ (reference sequence). The length of the CDR3 is 15 residues. The DNA for the CDR3 is TGTGCCAGCAGCTTCGGGAGGACCGGGTTCAATGAGCAGTCCTTC. As protein: CASSFGRTGFNEQSF.